Presented here are 8 T cell receptor beta chains from one specimen sequenced in a study of long-term antiretroviral therapy in people with HIV. Run at survey level, the immunoSEQ assay was version v3.0. Produced via immunoSEQ multiplex PCR; TCRdb's table is partial and in-frame only. The sample has tens of thousands of clones, roughly 74% seen once. This sample comprised unsorted PBMCs, obtained 3 years after starting antiretroviral therapy. The receptor set was obtained from a man over 45 with HIV.

The chain has TRBV19 and TRBJ1-3; possibly TRBD1 for D (6 bases). Looked up from germline, CDR1 is LNHDA and CDR2 is SQIVND (reference sequence). V shed 7 bases and J shed 6 bases, with 16 bases lying between them. This CDR3 contains 14 residues. This CDR3 is CASTLRAGENTIYF. CDR3 bases: TGTGCCAGTACCCTGCGGGCAGGGGAAAACACCATATATTTT.

Worth noting for this clone: This CDR3 fails to terminate in the conserved phenylalanine or tryptophan, so it likely reflects a read error. No DNA is shown, since the ends of the CDR3 on it are uncertain; the CDR3 is the one TCRdb lists. The chain joins TRBV6-4 to TRBJ2-3; the table's D gene call, TRBD2, was not cross checked with the DNA. Per the germline V gene, CDR1 is MRHNA and CDR2 is SNTAGT. The CDR3 is 8 amino acids in total, end residues counted. The CDR3 spells CASKDLFN.

This sequence joins TRBV13 and TRBJ1-1; D may be TRBD1 (5 bases). CDR1 is PRHDT and CDR2 is FYEKMQ in the germline V gene (reference sequence). The germline V and J ends were trimmed by 5 bases and 7 bases, with 17 bases remaining between them. This CDR3 region has 14 residues. CDR3 in DNA: TGTGCCAGCAGCGGGGACGGGGAGGACATTGAAGCTTTCTTT. Translated, it gives CASSGDGEDIEAFF.

CDR3 DNA sequence: TGCGCCAGCATCCGAGGGGGAACAACCGGCGGAGAGACCCAGTACTTC. Translating gives CASIRGGTTGGETQYF. The chain uses TRBV5-1 and TRBJ2-5; D may be TRBD1 (6 bases). Per the germline V gene, CDR1 is SGHRS and CDR2 is YFSETQ. The CDR3 loop spans 16 amino acids. Trimming took off 6 bases at V and 4 bases at J, with 22 bases between the two ends.

This clone was counted once. The chain is built from TRBV5-6 and TRBJ2-1; TRBD2 agrees at 10 bases. V shed 2 bases, J shed 3 bases, and the junction held 5 bases outside the gene matches. The CDR3 is 16 residues long. Germline values: CDR1 SGHDT, CDR2 YYEEEE. The CDR3 region has the DNA TGTGCCAGCAGCTTTCTAGCGGGGGATTACTACAATGAGCAGTTCTTC. Amino acids: CASSFLAGDYYNEQFF.

This clone was seen only once. J is TRBJ2-7 and V is TRBV9, with a possible D match to TRBD1 (6 bases). This CDR3 contains 15 residues. The germline CDR1 and CDR2 sequences are SGDLS and YYNGEE. V was trimmed by 2 bases and J by 2 bases, leaving 14 bases between them. DNA of the CDR3: TGTGCCAGCAGCGTTTCCGGGACACCGACCTACGAGCAGTACTTC. The encoded protein is CASSVSGTPTYEQYF.

The chain combines TRBV29-1 with TRBJ1-1; D is undetermined. The CDR3 loop spans 12 amino acids. Germline V gene data show CDR1 as SQVTM and CDR2 as ANQGSEA. V lost 4 bases and J lost 8, with 14 bases in between. CDR3: CSVGGLGGEAFF. The CDR3 region has the DNA TGCAGCGTTGGAGGTCTGGGTGGAGAAGCTTTCTTT.

The rearrangement uses TRBV30 and TRBJ1-5; unclear D gene. The CDR3 has 15 amino acids. V lost 3 bases and J 0 bases, leaving 12 bases between the germline ends. The germline gives CDR1 GTSNPN, CDR2 SVGIG (reference sequence). The DNA of the CDR3 is TGTGCCTGGAGCGCGACTGACTATAGCAATCAGCCCCAGCATTTT. It is translated as CAWSATDYSNQPQHF.